The clone carrying this T cell receptor (beta chain) was recorded many times. As yet, its antigen is unknown. Using RNA transcripts as the source, TCR beta CDR3 regions were amplified. During a first-round RT-PCR of the TCR CDR3, the HTBI primer set was used. TCRdb independently ran MiXCR on the multiplex PCR reads; one entry per CDR3 protein. The table has over 500,000 distinct CDR3 sequences, 14% seen once. This entry comes from a study of T cells in Graves' hyperthyroidism and ophthalmopathy. Study background: Peripheral blood was acquired at first diagnosis, ahead of any therapy whatsoever. Study conclusions and caveats: Separating ophthalmopathy from stable hyperthyroidism was achieved by a 13 V-J model. Ophthalmopathy, which appeared later, was predicted by the model a median roughly 6.4 months before onset.

Germline CDR1 GTSNPN, CDR2 SVGIG (reference sequence). The V gene end was trimmed by 2 bases and the J gene end by 6 bases; junction bases not matched to a gene: 5. The CDR3 is 14 residues long. Each patient was aged 18 to 65 and had newly diagnosed hyperthyroidism of under 2 months' duration. This sequence joins TRBV30 and TRBJ2-1, with 9 bases identical to TRBD2. Material: blood. The clonotype comes from a woman in her thirties or forties with Graves' hyperthyroidism. The CDR3 here is CAWSLGLASNEQFF. The CDR3 bases are TGTGCCTGGAGTTTGGGACTAGCTAGCAATGAGCAGTTCTTC.